The 13 T cell receptor beta chains below all came from one sample that was sequenced in a study of blood T cell repertoires in COVID-19. Here immunoSEQ multiplex PCR was the method, and the copy in TCRdb shows in-frame clones only, minus some. The top ten clones hold approximately 4.6% of a sample with around 250,000 clones, roughly 89% of them seen once. The sequencing input was peripheral blood. These receptors were collected from a woman aged 40-49 years who had recovered from COVID-19.

V and J are TRBV11-2 and TRBJ2-2; 9 bases match TRBD2. This CDR3 is built from 17 residues. V lost 2 bases, J lost 6 bases, and 10 bases stayed unmatched. Germline V lookup: CDR1 SGHAT, CDR2 FQNNGV. CDR3 sequence: CASSLRVGSGSSGELFF. The CDR3 coding sequence is TGTGCCAGCAGCTTAAGGGTTGGTAGCGGGAGCTCCGGGGAGCTGTTTTTT.

CDR3: CASKGQGFYEQYF. In DNA form, the CDR3 reads TGTGCCAGCAAGGGACAGGGATTCTACGAGCAGTACTTC. The chain has TRBV19 and TRBJ2-7; 9 positions match TRBD1. Trimming at V came to 9 bases and at J to 3 bases, leaving 6 bases not matched to a gene. Germline CDR1 is LNHDA and CDR2 is SQIVND (reference sequence). The CDR3 is made up of 13 amino acids. Full variable domain (rest looked up from reference TRBV19 and TRBJ2-7): DGGITQSPKYLFRKEGQNVTLSCEQNLNHDAMYWYRQDPGQGLRLIYYSQIVNDFQKGDIAEGYSVSREKKESFPLTVTSAQKNPTAFYLCASKGQGFYEQYFGPGTRLTVT.

This clone was seen once. This chain links TRBV10-1 with TRBJ2-3; 9 nucleotides align to TRBD2. Germline assignment: CDR1 WNHNN and CDR2 SYGVQD (reference sequence). V lost 4 bases to trimming and J lost 1 base; unmatched junction nucleotides: 3. The CDR3 extends over 15 amino acids. CDR3 nucleotides: TGCGCCAGCAGTGTGGCTAGCGGGGGCACAGATACGCAGTATTTT. Protein: CASSVASGGTDTQYF.

This chain links TRBV9 with TRBJ1-2, with 9 bases aligning to TRBD1. There are 15 residues in the CDR3. Germline V lookup: CDR1 SGDLS, CDR2 YYNGEE. V was pared by 0 bases and J by 5 bases, with 5 bases of the junction left unmatched. DNA of the CDR3: TGTGCCAGCAGCGTAGAGGACAGGGGAGGATATGGCTACACCTTC. Amino acids: CASSVEDRGGYGYTF.

The chain uses TRBV18 and TRBJ2-1; TRBD2 aligns across 11 bases. In germline, CDR1 is KGHSH, CDR2 LQKENI. There are 16 residues in the CDR3. V lost 3 bases to trimming and J lost 9 bases; unmatched junction nucleotides: 10. The CDR3 sequence is CASSPNSGRAFSEQFF. The CDR3 nucleotides read TGTGCCAGCTCACCCAATAGCGGGAGGGCATTTAGTGAGCAGTTCTTC.

The chain combines TRBV4-1 with TRBJ1-2; D call uncertain. This CDR3 has 15 residues. Germline V CDR1 and CDR2: MGHRA, YSYEKL. Trimming stripped 4 bases from V and 5 bases from J, with 17 bases between. The CDR3 bases are TGCGCCAGCAGCCGACCGTTGGGCGGGGATTATGGCTACACCTTC. Its protein product is CASSRPLGGDYGYTF.

The rearrangement uses TRBV18 and TRBJ2-2, with 10 bases aligning to TRBD2. The CDR3 spans 19 residues. J was trimmed by 0 bases and V by 1 base; bases with no gene match: 8. Per the germline V gene, CDR1 is KGHSH and CDR2 is LQKENI. As DNA, the CDR3 is TGTGCCAGCTCACCACAGCCGCCTAGCGGGAGCGCGAACACCGGGGAGCTGTTTTTT. Translated: CASSPQPPSGSANTGELFF.

This clone was counted a few times. The rearrangement links TRBV7-9 to TRBJ2-2, with TRBD2 identical over 15 bases. Per the germline V gene, CDR1 is SEHNR and CDR2 is FQNEAQ (reference sequence). The CDR3 is made up of 17 amino acids. Trimming at V came to 5 bases and at J to 6 bases, leaving 7 bases not matched to a gene. CDR3 coding DNA: TGTGCCAGCAGCCGAGGGACTAGCGGGGGGCTCGCCGGGGAGCTGTTTTTT. This sequence encodes CASSRGTSGGLAGELFF.

The V and J genes are TRBV11-3 and TRBJ2-3; a weak D match, TRBD2 (6 bases). Trimming removed 1 base at V and 0 bases at J, with 8 bases between. Germline V gene data show CDR1 as SGHNT and CDR2 as YENEEA. The CDR3 covers 15 residues. Here the CDR3 DNA reads TGTGCCAGCAGCTTAGGGGCGGGGAGCACAGATACGCAGTATTTT. It is translated as CASSLGAGSTDTQYF.

CDR3 sequence reads: CASRLTGITGELFF. DNA for the CDR3: TGTGCCAGCAGACTTACAGGGATCACCGGGGAGCTGTTTTTT. The chain recombines TRBV6-5 with TRBJ2-2; perhaps TRBD1 as D (6 bases). The germline V gene encodes CDR1 MNHEY and CDR2 SVGAGI. This CDR3 contains 14 residues. V lost 6 bases and J lost 4, with 12 bases in between.

This clone appeared a single time. The genes are TRBV5-4 and TRBJ2-1, with D maybe TRBD2 (5 bases). This CDR3 comprises 15 residues. Between the trimmed V and J ends, which lost 0 bases and 4 bases, there was a span of 11 bases. Germline CDR1 SGHNT, CDR2 YYREEE (reference sequence). CDR3 nucleotide sequence: TGTGCCAGCAGCTTGGAGTACAGCGGTTACAATGAGCAGTTCTTC. As protein: CASSLEYSGYNEQFF.

The chain couples TRBV6-5 to TRBJ1-4; D remains ambiguous. CDR3 size: 14 residues. The V gene lost 8 bases and the J gene lost 2 bases, with 12 bases spanning the gap. The germline CDR1 and CDR2 sequences are MNHEY and SVGAGI. In DNA form, the CDR3 reads TGTGCCAGCGGCAACGGAGTCACTAATGAAAAACTGTTTTTT. It translates to CASGNGVTNEKLFF.

J is TRBJ2-1 and V is TRBV12-3 or TRBV12-4; D may be TRBD1 (5 bases). V shed 6 bases and J shed 3 bases, with 9 bases lying between them. There are 13 residues in the CDR3. The DNA of the CDR3 is TGTGCCAGCAGGCCGACAGACTACAATGAGCAGTTCTTC. Its translation is CASRPTDYNEQFF.